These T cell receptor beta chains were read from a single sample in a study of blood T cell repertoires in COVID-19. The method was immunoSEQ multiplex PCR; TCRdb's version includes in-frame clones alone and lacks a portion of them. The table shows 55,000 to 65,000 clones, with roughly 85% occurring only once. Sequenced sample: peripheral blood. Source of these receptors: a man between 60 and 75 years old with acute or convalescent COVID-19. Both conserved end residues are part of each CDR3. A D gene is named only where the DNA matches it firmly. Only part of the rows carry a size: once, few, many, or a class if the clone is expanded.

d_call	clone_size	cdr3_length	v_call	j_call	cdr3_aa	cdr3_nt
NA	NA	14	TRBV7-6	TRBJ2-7	CASSTRQGGDEQYF	TGTGCCAGCAGCACCCGACAGGGAGGCGACGAGCAGTACTTC
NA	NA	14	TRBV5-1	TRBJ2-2	CASNLLGDTGELFF	TGCGCCAGCAATCTCCTCGGGGACACCGGGGAGCTGTTTTTT
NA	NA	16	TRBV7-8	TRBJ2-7	CASSPSTSRATYEQYF	TGTGCCAGCAGCCCCTCGACCAGCAGGGCCACCTACGAGCAGTACTTC
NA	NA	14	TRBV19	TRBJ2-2	CASSSQGLTGELFF	TGTGCCAGTAGTAGTCAGGGGTTGACCGGGGAGCTGTTTTTT
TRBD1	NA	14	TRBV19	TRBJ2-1	CASSKGQAYDEQFF	TGTGCCAGTAGTAAAGGACAGGCATACGATGAGCAGTTCTTC
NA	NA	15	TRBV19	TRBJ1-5	CASTVRGSSNQPQHF	TGTGCCAGTACCGTTCGGGGTAGTAGCAATCAGCCCCAGCATTTT
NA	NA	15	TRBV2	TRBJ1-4	CASSDIDGRGVKLFF	TGTGCCAGCAGTGATATTGACGGACGGGGTGTAAAACTGTTTTTT
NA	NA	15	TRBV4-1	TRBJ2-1	CASTKIPPGRNEQFF	TGCGCCAGCACCAAGATCCCCCCAGGGAGGAATGAGCAGTTCTTC
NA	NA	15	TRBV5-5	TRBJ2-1	CASSLAGSSYNEQFF	TGTGCCAGCAGCTTGGCCGGTAGCTCCTACAATGAGCAGTTCTTC
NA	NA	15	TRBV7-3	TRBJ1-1	CASSLTSGVNTEAFF	TGTGCCAGCAGCTTAACGTCGGGGGTGAACACTGAAGCTTTCTTT
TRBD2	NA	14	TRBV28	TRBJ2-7	CASSKGLAGYEQYF	TGTGCCAGCAGCAAAGGACTAGCGGGATACGAGCAGTACTTC
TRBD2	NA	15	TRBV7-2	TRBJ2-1	CASSMGLDPYNEQFF	TGTGCCAGCAGCATGGGACTAGACCCCTACAATGAGCAGTTCTTC
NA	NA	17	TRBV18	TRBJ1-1	CASSPGTSGFDPSEAFF	TGTGCCAGCTCACCGGGGACTTCAGGTTTCGATCCCAGTGAAGCTTTCTTT
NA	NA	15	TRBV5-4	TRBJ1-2	CASSPLGGANYGYTF	TGTGCCAGCAGTCCGTTAGGGGGGGCTAACTATGGCTACACCTTC
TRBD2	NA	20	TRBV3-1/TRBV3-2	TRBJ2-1	CASSQARLAGLSSSYNEQFF	TGTGCCAGCAGCCAAGCGAGGCTAGCGGGGTTAAGTAGCTCCTACAATGAGCAGTTCTTC
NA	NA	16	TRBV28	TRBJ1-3	CASRRHLRSSGNTIYF	TGTGCCAGCAGACGGCACCTAAGGAGCTCTGGAAACACCATATATTTT
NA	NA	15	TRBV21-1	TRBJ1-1	CASSKRREVNTEAFF	TGTGCCAGCAGCAAAAGGCGAGAGGTAAACACTGAAGCTTTCTTT
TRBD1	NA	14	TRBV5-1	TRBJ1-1	CASSWSRQGAEAFF	TGCGCCAGCAGCTGGAGTCGACAGGGCGCTGAAGCTTTCTTT
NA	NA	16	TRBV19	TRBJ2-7	CASSMKVARGAYEQYF	TGTGCCAGTAGTATGAAGGTTGCCAGGGGGGCCTACGAGCAGTACTTC
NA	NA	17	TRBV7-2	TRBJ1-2	CASSLPGRGALGYGYTF	TGTGCCAGCAGCTTACCTGGGCGGGGGGCGCTAGGCTATGGCTACACCTTC
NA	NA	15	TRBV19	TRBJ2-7	CASSIVMTASYEQYF	TGTGCCAGTAGTATAGTTATGACAGCCTCCTACGAGCAGTACTTC
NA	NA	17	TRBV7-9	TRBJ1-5	CASSFLAGEGSYQPQHF	TGTGCCAGCAGCTTTCTAGCAGGGGAGGGGTCGTATCAGCCCCAGCATTTT
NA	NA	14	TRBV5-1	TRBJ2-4	CASSWDNTKNIQYF	TGCGCCAGCAGCTGGGACAACACTAAAAACATTCAGTACTTC
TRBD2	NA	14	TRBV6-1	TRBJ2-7	CASSRSGDHYEQYF	TGTGCCAGCAGCCGTAGCGGGGATCACTACGAGCAGTACTTC
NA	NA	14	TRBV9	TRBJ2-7	CASSPQGSVYEQYF	TGTGCCAGCAGCCCACAGGGCTCCGTCTACGAGCAGTACTTC
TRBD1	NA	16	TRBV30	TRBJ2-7	CAWSPPGNDRVHEQYF	TGTGCCTGGAGTCCACCGGGTAATGACAGGGTCCACGAGCAGTACTTC
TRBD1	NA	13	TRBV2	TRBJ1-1	CASCQGVSTEAFF	TGTGCCAGCTGTCAGGGGGTTAGCACTGAAGCTTTCTTT
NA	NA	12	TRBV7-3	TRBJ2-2	CASSLNLGELFF	TGTGCCAGCAGCTTAAATCTGGGGGAGCTGTTTTTT
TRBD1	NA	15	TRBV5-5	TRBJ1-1	CASSSSTGLNTEAFF	TGTGCCAGCAGCTCGTCGACAGGGTTGAACACTGAAGCTTTCTTT
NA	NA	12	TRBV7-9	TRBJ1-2	CASSLGYGGYTF	TGTGCCAGCAGCTTAGGTTACGGTGGCTACACCTTC
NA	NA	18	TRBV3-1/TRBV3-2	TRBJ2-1	CASSQRGLLQLAYNEQFF	TGTGCCAGCAGCCAAAGGGGTTTGTTACAGCTGGCCTACAATGAGCAGTTCTTC
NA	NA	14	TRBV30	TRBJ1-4	CAWSRTATNEKLFF	TGTGCCTGGAGCCGGACAGCAACTAATGAAAAACTGTTTTTT
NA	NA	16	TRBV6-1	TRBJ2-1	CASSELFAGNYNEQFF	TGTGCCAGCAGTGAGCTGTTCGCGGGCAATTACAATGAGCAGTTCTTC
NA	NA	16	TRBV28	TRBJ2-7	CASSPMDGRGHNEQYF	TGTGCCAGCAGCCCCATGGACGGGCGAGGGCACAACGAGCAGTACTTC
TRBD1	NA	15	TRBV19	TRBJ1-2	CASSLRTGWIHGYTF	TGTGCCAGTAGTTTACGGACAGGGTGGATCCATGGCTACACCTTC
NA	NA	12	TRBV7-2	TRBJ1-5	CASSPPYQPQHF	TGTGCCAGCAGCCCCCCTTATCAGCCCCAGCATTTT
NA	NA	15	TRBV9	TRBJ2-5	CASSVTPNTEETQYF	TGTGCCAGCAGCGTAACCCCGAATACAGAAGAGACCCAGTACTTC
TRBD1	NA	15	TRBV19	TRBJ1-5	CASHRGQGSGQPQHF	TGTGCCAGTCATAGGGGACAGGGCTCGGGACAGCCCCAGCATTTT
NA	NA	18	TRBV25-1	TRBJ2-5	CASSDFRGTGEVAETQYF	TGTGCCAGCAGTGACTTCAGGGGTACAGGGGAGGTAGCAGAGACCCAGTACTTC
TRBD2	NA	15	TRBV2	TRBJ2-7	CASSYFGRAGYEQYF	TGTGCCAGCAGTTATTTCGGGAGGGCCGGATACGAGCAGTACTTC
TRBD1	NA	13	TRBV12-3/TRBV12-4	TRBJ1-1	CASSLGQGVRAFF	TGTGCCAGCAGTTTGGGACAGGGGGTACGGGCTTTCTTT
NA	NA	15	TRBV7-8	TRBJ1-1	CASSFNPGVLSEAFF	TGTGCCAGCAGCTTCAACCCCGGGGTACTCTCTGAAGCTTTCTTT
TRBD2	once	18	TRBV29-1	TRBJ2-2	CSVLLLAGRFGSTGELFF	TGCAGCGTCCTACTACTAGCGGGGCGGTTCGGGAGCACCGGGGAGCTGTTTTTT
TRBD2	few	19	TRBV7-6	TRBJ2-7	CASSAGAPAGGVNSYEQYF	TGTGCCAGCAGCGCCGGAGCCCCAGCGGGAGGGGTGAACTCCTACGAGCAGTACTTC
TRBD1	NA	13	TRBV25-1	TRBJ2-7	CASSRDRGYEQYF	TGTGCCAGCTCCCGGGACAGGGGTTACGAGCAGTACTTC
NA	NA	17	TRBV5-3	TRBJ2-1	CARSLAGKVASYNEQFF	TGTGCCAGAAGCTTGGCCGGGAAGGTCGCCTCTTACAATGAGCAGTTCTTC
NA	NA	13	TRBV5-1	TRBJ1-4	CASSLGAEEKLFF	TGCGCCAGCAGCTTGGGGGCAGAAGAAAAACTGTTTTTT
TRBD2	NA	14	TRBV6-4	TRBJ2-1	CASSLGTSGNEQFF	TGTGCCAGCAGCCTAGGGACTAGCGGCAATGAGCAGTTCTTC
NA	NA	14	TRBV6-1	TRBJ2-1	CASSEGGLDNEQFF	TGTGCCAGCAGTGAAGGGGGACTTGACAATGAGCAGTTCTTC
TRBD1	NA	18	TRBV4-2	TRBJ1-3	CASSRRRDSLISGNTIYF	TGTGCCAGCAGCCGCCGTCGGGACAGCCTTATCTCTGGAAACACCATATATTTT
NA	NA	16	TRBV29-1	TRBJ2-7	CSVDAGSLTGSHEQYF	TGCAGCGTTGATGCTGGGTCCTTGACAGGTTCCCACGAGCAGTACTTC
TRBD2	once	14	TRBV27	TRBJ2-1	CASSFRTSGSKQFF	TGTGCCAGCAGTTTTAGAACTAGCGGGAGTAAGCAGTTCTTC
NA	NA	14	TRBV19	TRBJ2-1	CASSIFNSYNEQFF	TGTGCCAGTAGTATATTTAATTCCTACAATGAGCAGTTCTTC
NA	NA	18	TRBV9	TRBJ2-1	CASSVATAGWSSYNEQFF	TGTGCCAGCAGCGTAGCGACAGCAGGGTGGAGCTCCTACAATGAGCAGTTCTTC
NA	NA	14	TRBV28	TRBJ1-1	CATLVGGGNTEAFF	TGTGCCACCCTTGTGGGCGGGGGGAACACTGAAGCTTTCTTT